This entry is about one T cell receptor (beta chain). This entry is derived from a study of blood T cell repertoires in COVID-19. Study details: The United States, Italy and Spain supplied acute and convalescent COVID-19 samples. The analysed material was cDNA or gDNA that came from T cells, B-cell-depleted T cells, or PBMCs.

In the original analysis: Reference gene primer amplification yielded estimated nucleated cell counts. The method was immunoSEQ multiplex PCR; TCRdb's version includes in-frame clones alone and lacks a portion of them. V, J and clone size are taken as reported in that table, and D and trimming were inferred from the DNA itself. The sample has 150,000 or so clones, roughly 90% seen once. The sequenced sample consisted of peripheral blood. This clonotype originated in a man in his 60s with active or convalescent COVID-19.

The CDR3 DNA follows: TGTGCCAGCAGCCTCAATAGCGGGAGATTCTACGAGCAGTACTTC. Translation: CASSLNSGRFYEQYF. V usage is TRBV3-1 (or the pseudogene TRBV3-2) and J usage is TRBJ2-7, with 9 bases matching TRBD2. The CDR3 has 15 residues. Trimming at V came to 4 bases and at J to 3 bases, leaving 7 bases not matched to a gene. The germline gives CDR1 LGHDT, CDR2 YNNKEL (reference sequence).